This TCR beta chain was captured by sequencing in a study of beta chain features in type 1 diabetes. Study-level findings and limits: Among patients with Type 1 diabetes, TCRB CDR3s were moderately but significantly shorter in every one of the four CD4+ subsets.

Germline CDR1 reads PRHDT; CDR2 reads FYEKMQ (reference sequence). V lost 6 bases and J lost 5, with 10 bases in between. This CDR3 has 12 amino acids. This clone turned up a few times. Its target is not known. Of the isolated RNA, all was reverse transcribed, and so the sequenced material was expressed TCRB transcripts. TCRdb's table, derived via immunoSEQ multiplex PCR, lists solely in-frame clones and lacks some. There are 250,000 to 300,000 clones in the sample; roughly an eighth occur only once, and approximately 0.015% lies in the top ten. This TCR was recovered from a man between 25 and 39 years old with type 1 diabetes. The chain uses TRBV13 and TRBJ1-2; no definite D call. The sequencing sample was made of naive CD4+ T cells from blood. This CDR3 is CASSPLSYGYTF. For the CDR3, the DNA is TGTGCCAGCAGTCCCCTTAGTTATGGCTACACCTTC.